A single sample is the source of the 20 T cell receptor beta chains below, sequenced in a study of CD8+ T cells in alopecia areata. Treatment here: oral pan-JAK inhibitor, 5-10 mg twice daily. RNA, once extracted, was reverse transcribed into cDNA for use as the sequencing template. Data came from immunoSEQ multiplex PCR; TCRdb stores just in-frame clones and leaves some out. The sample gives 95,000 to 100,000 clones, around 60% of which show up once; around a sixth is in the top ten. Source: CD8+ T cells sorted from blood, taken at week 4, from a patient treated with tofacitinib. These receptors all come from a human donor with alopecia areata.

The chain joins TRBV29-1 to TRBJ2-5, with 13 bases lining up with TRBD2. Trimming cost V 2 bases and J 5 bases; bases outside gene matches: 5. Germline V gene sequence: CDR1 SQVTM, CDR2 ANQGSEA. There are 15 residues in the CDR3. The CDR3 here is CSVEITSGRAETQYF. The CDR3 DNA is TGCAGCGTTGAAATTACTAGCGGGAGGGCTGAGACCCAGTACTTC.

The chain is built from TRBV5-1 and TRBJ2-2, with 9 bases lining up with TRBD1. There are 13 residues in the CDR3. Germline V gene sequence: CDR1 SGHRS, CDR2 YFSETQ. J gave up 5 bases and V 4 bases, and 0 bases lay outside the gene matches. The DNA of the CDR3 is TGCGCCAGCAGCGGGACAGGGACCGGGGAGCTGTTTTTT. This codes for CASSGTGTGELFF.

Written as DNA, the CDR3 is TGTGCCAGCAGCCTACCCCGGGACAGGTCCTTACAGTTCTTC. Its translation is CASSLPRDRSLQFF. J is TRBJ2-1 and V is TRBV28; 8 bases agree with TRBD1. The CDR3 contains 14 residues. CDR1 and CDR2 from the germline V gene are MDHEN and SYDVKM. V dropped 6 bases and J dropped 13; count of bases not matched to a gene: 14.

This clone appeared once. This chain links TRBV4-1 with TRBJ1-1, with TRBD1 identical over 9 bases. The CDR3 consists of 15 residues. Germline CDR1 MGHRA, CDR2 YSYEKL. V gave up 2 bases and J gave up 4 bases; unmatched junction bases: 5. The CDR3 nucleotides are TGCGCCAGCAGCCAAACCGGGACAGGGAGCACTGAAGCTTTCTTT. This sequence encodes CASSQTGTGSTEAFF.

CDR3 loop: CASSQRGLAGGKTDTQYF. CDR3 DNA sequence: TGCGCCAGCAGCCAAAGGGGGCTAGCGGGAGGAAAGACAGATACGCAGTATTTT. The genes are TRBV4-1 and TRBJ2-3; 11 nucleotides match TRBD2. The V gene's germline CDR1 is MGHRA and CDR2 YSYEKL. The CDR3 totals 18 residues. V lost 2 bases, J lost 3 bases, and 10 bases stayed unmatched.

The CDR3 bases are TGTGCCAGCAGCGTAGAGGGCAGTAACACTGAAGCTTTCTTT. It codes for CASSVEGSNTEAFF. The chain employs TRBV9 and TRBJ1-1; unclear D gene. V was shortened by 0 bases and J by 2 bases, with 8 bases between the two germline ends. Germline loops: CDR1 SGDLS, CDR2 YYNGEE. This CDR3 region has 14 residues.

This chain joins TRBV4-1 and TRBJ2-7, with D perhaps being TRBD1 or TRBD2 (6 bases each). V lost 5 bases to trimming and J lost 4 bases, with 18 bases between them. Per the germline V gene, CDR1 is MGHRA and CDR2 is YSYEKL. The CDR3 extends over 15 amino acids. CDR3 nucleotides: TGCGCCAGCAGCAGAGGGGGGCGGCGAGGTTACGAGCAGTACTTC. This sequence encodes CASSRGGRRGYEQYF.

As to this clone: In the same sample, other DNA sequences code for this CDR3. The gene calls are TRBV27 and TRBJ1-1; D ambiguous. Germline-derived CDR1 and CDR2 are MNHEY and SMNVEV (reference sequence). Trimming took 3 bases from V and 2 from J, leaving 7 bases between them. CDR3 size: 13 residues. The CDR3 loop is CASSFTGNTEAFF. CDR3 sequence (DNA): TGTGCCAGCAGTTTCACGGGTAACACTGAAGCTTTCTTT.

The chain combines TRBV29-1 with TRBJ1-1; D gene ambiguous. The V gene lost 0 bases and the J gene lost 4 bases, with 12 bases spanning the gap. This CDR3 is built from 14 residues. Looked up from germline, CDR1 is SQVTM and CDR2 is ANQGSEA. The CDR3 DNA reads TGCAGCGTTGAAGAGGGTGGAGACGGCACTGAAGCTTTCTTT. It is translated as CSVEEGGDGTEAFF.

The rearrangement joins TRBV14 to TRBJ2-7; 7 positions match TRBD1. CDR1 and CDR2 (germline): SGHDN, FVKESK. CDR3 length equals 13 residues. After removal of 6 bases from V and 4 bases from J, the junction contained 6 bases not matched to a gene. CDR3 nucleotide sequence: TGTGCCAGCAGTATCGGGACAGAGTACGAGCAGTACTTC. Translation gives CASSIGTEYEQYF.

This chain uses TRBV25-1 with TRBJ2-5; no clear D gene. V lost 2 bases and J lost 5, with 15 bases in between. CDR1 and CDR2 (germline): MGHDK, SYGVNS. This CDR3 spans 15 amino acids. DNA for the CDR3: TGTGCCAGCAGTGAAGGCGCGGTAGGTGGGGAGACCCAGTACTTC. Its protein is CASSEGAVGGETQYF.

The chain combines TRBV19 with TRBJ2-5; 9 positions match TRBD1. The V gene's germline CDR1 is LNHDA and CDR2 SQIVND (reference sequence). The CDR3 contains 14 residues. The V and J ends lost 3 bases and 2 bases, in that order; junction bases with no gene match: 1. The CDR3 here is CASSIGTGQETQYF. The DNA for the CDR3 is TGTGCCAGTAGTATCGGGACAGGGCAAGAGACCCAGTACTTC. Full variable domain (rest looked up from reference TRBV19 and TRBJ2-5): DGGITQSPKYLFRKEGQNVTLSCEQNLNHDAMYWYRQDPGQGLRLIYYSQIVNDFQKGDIAEGYSVSREKKESFPLTVTSAQKNPTAFYLCASSIGTGQETQYFGPGTRLLVL.

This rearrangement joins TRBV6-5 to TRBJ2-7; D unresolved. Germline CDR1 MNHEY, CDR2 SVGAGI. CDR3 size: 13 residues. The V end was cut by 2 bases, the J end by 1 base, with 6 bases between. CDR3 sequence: CASSYGTSYEQYF. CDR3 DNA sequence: TGTGCCAGCAGTTACGGCACTTCCTACGAGCAGTACTTC.

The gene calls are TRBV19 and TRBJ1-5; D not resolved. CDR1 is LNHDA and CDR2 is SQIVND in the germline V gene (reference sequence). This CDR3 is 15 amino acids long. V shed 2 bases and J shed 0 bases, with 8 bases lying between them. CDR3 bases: TGTGCCAGTAGTATATCAGGTTATAGCAATCAGCCCCAGCATTTT. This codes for CASSISGYSNQPQHF.

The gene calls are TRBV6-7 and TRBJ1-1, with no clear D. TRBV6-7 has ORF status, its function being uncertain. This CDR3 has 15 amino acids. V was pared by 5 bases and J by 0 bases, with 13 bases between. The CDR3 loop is CASSPDREVNTEAFF. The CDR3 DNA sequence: TGTGCCAGCAGTCCAGACCGGGAAGTGAACACTGAAGCTTTCTTT.

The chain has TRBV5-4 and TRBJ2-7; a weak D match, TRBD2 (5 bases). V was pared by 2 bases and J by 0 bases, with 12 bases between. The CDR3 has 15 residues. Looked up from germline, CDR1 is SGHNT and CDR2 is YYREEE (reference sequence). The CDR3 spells CASSFGVIGSYEQYF. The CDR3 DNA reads TGTGCCAGCAGCTTCGGGGTAATAGGCTCCTACGAGCAGTACTTC.

For the CDR3, the DNA is TGTGCCTGGAGTGTACTGGGTTACAGTATGCAGCCCCAGCATTTT. As protein: CAWSVLGYSMQPQHF. V usage is TRBV30 and J usage is TRBJ1-5, with no clear D. The V gene lost 0 bases and the J gene lost 7 bases, with 16 bases spanning the gap. The CDR3 extends over 15 amino acids. CDR1 and CDR2 from the germline V gene are GTSNPN and SVGIG (reference sequence).

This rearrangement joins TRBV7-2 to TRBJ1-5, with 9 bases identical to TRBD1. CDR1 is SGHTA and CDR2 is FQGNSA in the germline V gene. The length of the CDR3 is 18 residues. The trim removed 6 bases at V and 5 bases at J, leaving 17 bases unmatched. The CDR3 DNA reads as TGTGCCAGCAGACCTATTGGGACAGGGAGGGATAAATATCAGCCCCAGCATTTT. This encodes CASRPIGTGRDKYQPQHF.

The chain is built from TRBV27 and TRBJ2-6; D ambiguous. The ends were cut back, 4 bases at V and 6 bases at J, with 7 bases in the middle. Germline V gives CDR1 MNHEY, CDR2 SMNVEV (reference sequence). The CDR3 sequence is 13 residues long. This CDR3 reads CASSYTEANVLTF. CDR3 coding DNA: TGTGCCAGCAGTTACACAGAGGCCAACGTCCTGACTTTC.

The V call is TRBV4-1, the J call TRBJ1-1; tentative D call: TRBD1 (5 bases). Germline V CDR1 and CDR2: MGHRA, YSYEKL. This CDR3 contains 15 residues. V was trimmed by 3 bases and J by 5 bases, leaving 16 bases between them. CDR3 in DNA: TGCGCCAGCAGCCACGCCCCCGGGACGGGGACTGAAGCTTTCTTT. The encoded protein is CASSHAPGTGTEAFF.